These 16 T cell receptor beta chains originate from one sample sequenced in a study of blood T cells in healthy people across ages. PCR was performed a second time for about 7 to 12 cycles using a sample-barcoded 5' primer and a J-beta primer mix. TCRdb itself ran the 5' RACE reads through MiXCR, one entry per CDR3 protein. The sample has about 940,000 distinct CDR3 sequences; roughly 43% are singletons. Sequencing used blood. Receptor source: a man aged 25-45 years in good health.

This chain uses TRBV27 with TRBJ1-2, with D hard to call. V was trimmed by 6 bases and J by 2 bases, leaving 10 bases between them. CDR1 is MNHEY and CDR2 is SMNVEV in the germline V gene (reference sequence). This CDR3 spans 13 amino acids. CDR3 sequence reads: CASRQSVNYGYTF. The CDR3 region has the DNA TGTGCCAGCAGGCAATCAGTAAACTATGGCTACACCTTC.

Points on this clonotype: A read error may be the cause here, since a much bigger clone is one base away. The chain combines TRBV9 with TRBJ1-5, with D unresolved. This CDR3 is 15 amino acids long. CDR1 is SGDLS and CDR2 is YYNGEE in the germline V gene. The CDR3 here is CASSVEAYSNRPQHF. CDR3 coding DNA: TGTGCCAGCAGCGTAGAAGCTTATAGCAATCGGCCCCAGCATTTT.

The chain recombines TRBV6-2 or TRBV6-3 with TRBJ2-7, with a tentative D call TRBD2 (6 bases). Germline CDR1 is MNHEY and CDR2 is SVGEGT. V lost 6 bases and J lost 6, with 12 bases in between. The CDR3 totals 12 residues. This CDR3 is CASRRRGAEQYF. Written as DNA, the CDR3 is TGTGCCAGCAGACGCCGCGGGGCCGAGCAGTACTTC.

The chain is built from TRBV7-2 and TRBJ1-6; the match to TRBD1 covers 7 bases. Germline V gene sequence: CDR1 SGHTA, CDR2 FQGNSA. This CDR3 comprises 20 residues. V trimming: 4 bases; J trimming: 0 bases; junction bases outside the gene matches: 15. The CDR3 spells CASSSRTGLPSSSYNSPLHF. DNA for the CDR3: TGTGCCAGCAGCTCCCGGACAGGACTGCCATCAAGCTCCTATAATTCACCCCTCCACTTT.

This clonotype has only a few counts. The chain is built from TRBV28 and TRBJ2-5; 10 bases agree with TRBD1. V trimming: 5 bases; J trimming: 5 bases; junction bases outside the gene matches: 5. The length of the CDR3 is 14 residues. Per the germline V gene, CDR1 is MDHEN and CDR2 is SYDVKM. The CDR3 protein is CASSLDRGLETQYF. For the CDR3, the DNA is TGTGCCAGCAGTCTTGACAGGGGGCTGGAGACCCAGTACTTC. Variable domain in full (rest from reference TRBV28 and TRBJ2-5): DVKVTQSSRYLVKRTGEKVFLECVQDMDHENMFWYRQDPGLGLRLIYFSYDVKMKEKGDIPEGYSVSREKKERFSLILESASTNQTSMYLCASSLDRGLETQYFGPGTRLLVL.

Only a few counts were recorded for this clonotype. J is TRBJ2-5 and V is TRBV5-5, with a tentative D call TRBD1 (6 bases). Germline V lookup: CDR1 SGHKS, CDR2 YYEKEE (reference sequence). V was pared by 3 bases and J by 11 bases, with 26 bases between. There are 16 residues in the CDR3. The CDR3 nucleotides read TGTGCCAGCAGCTCCGACAGGTCGGTATTAAGCAATGAGCAGTACTTC. Translated: CASSSDRSVLSNEQYF. Full variable domain (rest looked up from reference TRBV5-5 and TRBJ2-5): DAGVTQSPTHLIKTRGQQVTLRCSPISGHKSVSWYQQVLGQGPQFIFQYYEKEERGRGNFPDRFSARQFPNYSSELNVNALLLGDSALYLCASSSDRSVLSNEQYFGPGTRLLVL.

This clonotype was counted a few times. The chain is built from TRBV3-1 and TRBJ2-7; 8 bases match TRBD2. The CDR3 has 14 residues. The V segment lost 2 bases and the J segment 4 bases; nucleotides outside the gene matches: 4. Germline CDR1 LGHDT, CDR2 YNNKEL (reference sequence). The CDR3 protein is CASSQTAGGYEQYF. The CDR3 DNA follows: TGTGCCAGCAGCCAAACGGCGGGGGGTTACGAGCAGTACTTC.

The V call is TRBV6-1, the J call TRBJ2-6; D is perhaps TRBD1 (5 bases). V lost 10 bases and J 0 bases, leaving 13 bases between the germline ends. The CDR3 covers 15 residues. Germline CDR1 is MNHNS and CDR2 is SASEGT. The CDR3 DNA follows: TGTGCCACCACAAGGGGAAACTCTGGGGCCAACGTCCTGACTTTC. Its protein product is CATTRGNSGANVLTF.

This clonotype was seen a few times. The rearrangement links TRBV28 to TRBJ2-3; D gene ambiguous. V was shortened by 5 bases and J by 6 bases, with 12 bases between the two germline ends. CDR1 and CDR2 from the germline V gene are MDHEN and SYDVKM. This CDR3 spans 13 amino acids. CDR3: CASSPSQSDTQYF. CDR3 nucleotide sequence: TGTGCCAGCAGTCCTTCACAGTCGGATACGCAGTATTTT.

This chain connects TRBV10-3 to TRBJ2-7, with D unclear. Germline CDR1 and CDR2: ENHRY and SYGVKD. The V end lost 4 bases, the J end lost 7 bases, and 17 bases lay between the germline ends. CDR3 length: 14 amino acids. The chain's CDR3 is CAISASSQPKEQYF. The CDR3, as DNA: TGTGCCATCAGTGCAAGTTCCCAGCCTAAGGAGCAGTACTTC.

This chain links TRBV4-3 with TRBJ2-4; 9 nucleotides line up with TRBD2. Germline loops: CDR1 LGHNA, CDR2 YSLEER. CDR3 length equals 21 residues. The J segment lost 3 bases and the V segment lost 0 bases, leaving 18 bases of the junction unmatched. The DNA for the CDR3 is TGCGCCAGCAGCCAAGATCCCCCGGCTAGCGGGGTCCAGAAGGTCAAAAACATTCAGTACTTC. It specifies CASSQDPPASGVQKVKNIQYF.

The table lists this clonotype with a few counts. The chain recombines TRBV20-1 with TRBJ1-1, with D unclear. This CDR3 spans 13 amino acids. The V end was cut by 0 bases, the J end by 2 bases, with 7 bases between. The V gene's germline CDR1 is DFQATT and CDR2 SNEGSKA (reference sequence). The CDR3 DNA reads TGCAGTGCTAGAGACCCTATAAACACTGAAGCTTTCTTT. Translated, it gives CSARDPINTEAFF.

CDR3 region: CASSQDSTDGGNTIYF. DNA of the CDR3: TGTGCCAGCAGCCAAGATAGCACAGATGGTGGAAACACCATATATTTT. The J gene is TRBJ1-3, the V gene TRBV3-1, with D hard to call. The CDR3 contains 16 residues. Trimming stripped 0 bases from V and 3 bases from J, with 12 bases between. From germline, CDR1 is LGHDT and CDR2 YNNKEL (reference sequence).

The sample holds one count of this clonotype. This chain links TRBV18 with TRBJ1-2; maybe TRBD1 (5 bases). Germline V gene lookup returns CDR1 KGHSH and CDR2 LQKENI. The CDR3 has 14 amino acids. V dropped 2 bases and J dropped 8 bases, with 15 bases sitting between them. CDR3 sequence: CASSPTNGAGGYTF. The DNA of the CDR3 is TGTGCCAGCTCACCAACGAACGGGGCCGGAGGCTACACCTTC.

In DNA form, the CDR3 reads TGCGCCAGCAGCCAAGATTTAGTAGAGTGTAATGAGCAGTTCTTC. Its translation: CASSQDLVECNEQFF. V and J are TRBV4-1 and TRBJ2-1; no clear D. The CDR3 extends over 15 amino acids. The germline gives CDR1 MGHRA, CDR2 YSYEKL. V dropped 0 bases and J dropped 7 bases, with 13 bases sitting between them.

The chain couples TRBV4-1 to TRBJ1-1; D is unclear. The CDR3 consists of 13 residues. Germline CDR1 is MGHRA and CDR2 is YSYEKL. The ends were cut back, 3 bases at V and 8 bases at J, with 13 bases in the middle. The CDR3 DNA reads TGCGCCAGCAGCCAGGCAGACACCGCAGAAGCTTTCTTT. The encoded protein is CASSQADTAEAFF.